The clone carrying this TCR beta chain has just a few counts. This CDR3 is 13 amino acids long. Trimming shortened V by 6 bases and J by 7 bases, and 13 bases separated the two germline ends. Germline CDR1 MNHEY, CDR2 SVGEGT. This sample was taken from a study of human T cells and chemical hapten exposure. In the study overall: Minor pooled library volume differences mainly drove per-sample TCR yield variation.

This sample's time point: pre-sensitization, week 0. The sample's treatment: therapeutic diphenylcyclopropenone sensitization with weekly scalp DPC. Study processing details: The number of TCRs in each sample had a median of roughly 100,000 and spanned about 20,000 to 700,000. Via MiXCR, TCRdb re-called the RACE reads, giving one row per CDR3 protein. TCRdb, rather than the study authors, made the V and J calls. The sample records some 400,000 distinct CDR3 sequences, 4.5% to 5.5% being singletons. J is TRBJ1-5 and V is TRBV6-2 or TRBV6-3; a possible D gene is TRBD1 (6 bases). The material sequenced was whole blood, taken in connection with sensitization to the hapten diphenylcyclopropenone (DPC). This TCR came from a woman aged 45-60 years with alopecia areata. Some clones in this sample may be carry-over from other donors' samples. The CDR3 DNA follows: TGTGCCAGCAGCACCGGGACACCCCAGCCCCAGCATTTT. It translates to CASSTGTPQPQHF.